The 18 T cell receptor beta chains below come from one sample, sequenced in a study of tissue T cells after allogeneic stem cell transplantation (dated by TCRdb to between 2021 and 2022). The library was produced with the immunoSEQ multiplex PCR assay. The table comes from immuneACCESS by way of TCRdb, which keeps in-frame sequences with V and J called. Part of the clones is missing from these tables; in studies checked, under half for an unresolved V gene and the rest for unknown reasons. A total of more than 6,500 clones appear in this sample, about 48% of them only once. The ten top clones hold 7% to 8.5% of the sample. The time point label corresponds to: mouse harvest day 7 after allogeneic transplant. Mouse grafts consisting of 10^7 T-cell-depleted bone marrow cells combined with 10^6 splenic CD5+ T cells were administered by tail vein injection. Material for sequencing was gut tissue. The receptor source for this set is a female BALB/c mouse given C57BL/6 T cells with graft-versus-host disease after an allogeneic hematopoietic cell transplant.

Concerning this clone: All gene names here are mouse names. With the read ending 1 residue before the CDR3 end, the germline J gene is used to fill in that end. The chain couples TRBV5 to TRBJ1-4, with D maybe TRBD1 (6 bases). Germline CDR1 LGHNA, CDR2 YNLKQL (reference sequence). Trimming pared 3 bases from V and 7 bases from J, leaving 9 bases between. This CDR3 has 13 residues. This chain's CDR3 is CASSQGAGERLFF. CDR3 DNA (partial): TGTGCCAGCAGCCAGGGGGCGGGCGAAAGATTATTT.

Remarks on this clone: Gene names follow the mouse nomenclature. The read ends 1 residue early relative to the CDR3; the germline J gene fills the gap. V gene TRBV26 combines with J gene TRBJ1-5; 7 bases are a match to TRBD1. Per germline, CDR1 KGHPV and CDR2 FQNQEV (reference sequence). Unmatched junction bases numbered 5, after V lost 4 bases and J lost 5 bases. The CDR3 runs to 14 residues. CDR3 residues: CASSHSGTDQAPLF. The covered CDR3 bases are TGTGCCAGCAGTCATTCCGGGACAGACCAGGCTCCGCTT.

Note on this clone: Each gene name is a mouse one. The read ends 1 residue before the CDR3 terminus; that terminus is restored from the germline J gene. The chain is built from TRBV19 and TRBJ2-7; the D gene could be TRBD1 or TRBD2 (5 bases each). Germline CDR1 reads FNHDT; CDR2 reads SITEND (reference sequence). The CDR3 spans 13 residues. V lost 3 bases and J lost 7, with 14 bases in between. CDR3 sequence reads: CASSKLGRLEQYF. CDR3 DNA (partial): TGTGCCAGCAGTAAGCTGGGACGTCTGGAACAGTAC.

This clone was counted a few times. Gene and germline names: mouse. The CDR3 bases that were read are TGTGCCTGGAGTCTAGATAACTCCGACTACACC. This sequence encodes CAWSLDNSDYT. Given in full, the CDR3 is CAWSLDNSDYTF. The genes are TRBV31 and TRBJ1-2, with no clear D. Read data end 1 residue before the CDR3 end; the end is taken from the germline J gene. CDR1 and CDR2 from the germline V gene are GKSSPN and SITVG. CDR3 length: 12 amino acids. The V and J ends lost 0 bases and 2 bases respectively, with 4 bases between them.

About this clone: Gene names are mouse gene names. The read terminates 1 residue ahead of where the CDR3 ends, so the germline J gene completes it. V usage is TRBV13-1 and J usage is TRBJ1-4, with 9 bases that match TRBD1. The CDR3 is made up of 14 amino acids. V lost 0 bases and J lost 6; bases outside the gene matches: 0. CDR1 is NSHNY and CDR2 is SYGAGN in the germline V gene. The DNA read from the CDR3 is TGTGCCAGCAGTGATGGACAGGGGGACGAAAGATTATTT. Translated: CASSDGQGDERLF. The CDR3 in full is CASSDGQGDERLFF.

As regards this clone: These gene names are mouse names. The read terminates 1 residue before the CDR3 end, so the remaining end is supplied by the germline J gene. The V gene is TRBV26, the J gene TRBJ2-4; D might be TRBD2 (6 bases). This CDR3 has 14 amino acids. Germline CDR1 is KGHPV and CDR2 is FQNQEV (reference sequence). V was clipped by 4 bases and J by 0 bases, with 8 bases between them. CDR3 DNA (partial): TGTGCCAGCAGTCCGACTGGTAGTCAAAACACCTTGTAC. It encodes CASSPTGSQNTLY. The full CDR3 reads CASSPTGSQNTLYF.

Comments on this clone: Gene names follow the mouse nomenclature. The read is 1 residue too short to cover the CDR3 end, so that end is filled in from the germline J gene. V is TRBV1 and J is TRBJ1-3, with TRBD1 matching over 8 bases. Trimming removed 3 bases from V and 1 base from J; junction bases left unmatched: 2. Germline CDR1 NSQYPW, CDR2 LRSPGD (reference sequence). The CDR3 covers 15 residues. CDR3 region: CTCSAQGASGNTLYF. The covered CDR3 bases are TGCACCTGCAGTGCCCAGGGGGCCTCTGGAAATACGCTCTAT. Full variable domain (remainder filled in from reference TRBV1 and TRBJ1-3): VTLLEQNPRWRLVPRGQAVNLRCILKNSQYPWMSWYQQDLQKQLQWLFTLRSPGDKEVKSLPGADYLATRVTDTELRLQVANMSQGRTLYCTCSAQGASGNTLYFGEGSRLIVV.

A remark on this clone: Gene names and germline refer to mouse. The DNA ends 1 residue before the CDR3 does, and the rest of the CDR3 is filled in from the germline J gene. The chain recombines TRBV15 with TRBJ1-5; unclear D gene. CDR1 SGHND and CDR2 FRSKSL come from the germline V gene. This CDR3 comprises 12 residues. Deletions cut 1 base from V and 3 bases from J, with 1 base between. CDR3 sequence: CASSLGNQAPLF. CDR3 bases read: TGTGCCAGCAGTTTAGGCAACCAGGCTCCGCTT. The complete variable domain, with remaining parts taken from reference TRBV15 and TRBJ1-5, reads DAGVTQTPRHEVAEKGQTIILKCEPVSGHNDLFWYRQTKIQGLELLSYFRSKSLMEDGGAFKDRFKAEMLNSSFSTLKIQPTEPKDSAVYLCASSLGNQAPLFGEGTRLSVL.

Turning to this clone: Gene names and germline refer to mouse. The CDR3 extends 1 residue past the end of the read, so its final part is completed from the germline J gene. V is TRBV5 and J is TRBJ1-1; maybe TRBD1 (5 bases). Germline-derived CDR1 and CDR2 are LGHNA and YNLKQL (reference sequence). The CDR3 loop spans 14 amino acids. Trimming took off 0 bases at V and 4 bases at J, with 9 bases between the two ends. CDR3 DNA, as far as it was read: TGTGCCAGCAGCCAAGAGGGGGGGGGCACAGAAGTCTTC. Translation: CASSQEGGGTEVF. The CDR3 as a whole reads CASSQEGGGTEVFF.

On this clone itself: The gene names given are mouse names. From the germline J gene comes the end of the CDR3, since the read stops 1 residue before it. This sequence joins TRBV5 and TRBJ2-1, with 8 nucleotides matching TRBD1. Germline lookup yields CDR1 LGHNA and CDR2 YNLKQL (reference sequence). V shed 0 bases and J 3 bases; nucleotides not matched to a gene: 4. This CDR3 comprises 16 residues. CDR3 bases read: TGTGCCAGCAGCCAAGATTGGACAGGGCGCTATGCTGAGCAGTTC. The encoded protein is CASSQDWTGRYAEQF. Given in full, the CDR3 is CASSQDWTGRYAEQFF.

Concerning this clone: Gene names and germline match the mouse. The sequenced fragment ends 1 residue before the CDR3 boundary, so the rest is inferred from the germline J gene. The chain recombines TRBV3 with TRBJ2-4; D is ambiguous. With 1 base removed from V and 1 base from J, the gap between germline ends came to 6 bases. Germline CDR1 reads SNHLY; CDR2 reads FYNGKV (reference sequence). CDR3 length: 14 residues. The part of the CDR3 DNA that was read is TGTGCCAGCAGCTTAGGCTGGCGTCAAAACACCTTGTAC. Amino acids: CASSLGWRQNTLY. Given in full, the CDR3 is CASSLGWRQNTLYF.

As regards this clone: Gene names and germline refer to mouse. The sequence runs out 1 residue before the end of the CDR3; the remainder is reconstructed from the germline J gene. This chain connects TRBV19 to TRBJ2-7; D perhaps matches TRBD2 (6 bases). Germline V gene lookup returns CDR1 FNHDT and CDR2 SITEND (reference sequence). The CDR3 extends over 14 amino acids. V lost 3 bases and J 0 bases, leaving 10 bases between the germline ends. CDR3 sequence reads: CASSSGTFSYEQYF. The part of the CDR3 DNA that was read is TGTGCCAGCAGTAGCGGGACTTTCTCCTATGAACAGTAC.

As concerns this clone: Mouse gene names and germline throughout. The observed sequence ends 1 residue before the CDR3 terminus, with the missing tail filled in from the germline J gene. This chain connects TRBV13-3 to TRBJ2-4; TRBD1 matches at 7 bases. This CDR3 is 12 amino acids long. Germline CDR1 is NNHDY and CDR2 is SYVADS. The trim removed 2 bases at V and 6 bases at J, leaving 0 bases unmatched. The CDR3 here is CASSEQGNTLYF. The covered CDR3 bases are TGTGCCAGCAGTGAACAGGGGAACACCTTGTAC.

This clone is deemed medium-sized. Gene and germline names: mouse. The read gets to within 1 residue of the CDR3 end, and the germline J gene fills in the rest. This chain joins TRBV23 and TRBJ2-7; TRBD2, the table's D call, lacks a check against the DNA. The CDR3 covers 15 residues. Per the germline V gene, CDR1 is KGHTA and CDR2 is FQNQQP. The covered CDR3 bases are TGCTCCAGCAGTCAAGCCTGGGGGGGCGCCTATGAACAGTAC. As protein: CSSSQAWGGAYEQY. The whole CDR3 protein is CSSSQAWGGAYEQYF.

Note on this clone: Mouse gene names apply. The read ends 1 residue shy of where the CDR3 ends; the end is completed using the germline J gene. The chain couples TRBV2 to TRBJ2-3, with TRBD1 matching 8 bases. Germline V lookup: CDR1 LGHNA, CDR2 YSYQKL. The V gene end was trimmed by 2 bases and the J gene end by 0 bases; junction bases not matched to a gene: 1. This CDR3 comprises 15 residues. The CDR3 region is CASSQQGASAETLYF. The sequenced CDR3 bases are TGTGCCAGCAGCCAACAGGGGGCGAGTGCAGAAACGCTGTAT.

Of note for this clone: Any gene name here is a mouse gene name. The CDR3 end lies 1 residue beyond the end of the read and is filled in from the germline J gene. This chain joins TRBV2 and TRBJ1-1; possibly TRBD1 for D (6 bases). The CDR3 has 13 amino acids. Germline CDR1 reads LGHNA; CDR2 reads YSYQKL. With 1 base removed from V and 3 bases from J, the gap between germline ends came to 6 bases. The CDR3 bases that were read are TGTGCCAGCAGCCAAGGGACAGACACAGAAGTCTTC. Translating gives CASSQGTDTEVF. The whole CDR3 protein reads CASSQGTDTEVFF.

In its sample, this clone ranks as medium-sized. The genes and germline here are from mouse. The CDR3 is cut off 1 residue early in the read; its end comes from the germline J gene. The chain combines TRBV15 with TRBJ2-2; possibly TRBD1 for D (5 bases). The V and J ends lost 5 bases and 4 bases respectively, with 11 bases between them. Germline V gene data show CDR1 as SGHND and CDR2 as FRSKSL. This CDR3 has 14 amino acids. CDR3 DNA, as far as it was read: TGTGCCAGCAGTCTCAGGGAGGGCACCGGGCAGCTCTAC. Protein product: CASSLREGTGQLY. The full CDR3 sequence reads CASSLREGTGQLYF.

This clone occurred a few times. Genes and germline are mouse. The read stops 1 residue short of the end of the CDR3; the missing end is completed from the germline J gene. The rearrangement joins TRBV12-2 to TRBJ2-4; the match to TRBD2 covers 10 bases. CDR3 length: 13 amino acids. Germline V gene sequence: CDR1 SGHLS, CDR2 HYDKME. V trimming: 5 bases; J trimming: 8 bases; junction bases outside the gene matches: 6. Partial CDR3 DNA: TGTGCCAGCTGCCTCTGGGGGGGCGGCACCTTGTAC. Translated, it gives CASCLWGGGTLY. The whole CDR3 reads CASCLWGGGTLYF.